The entry below describes one TCR beta chain. The target antigen is unknown. Use of 60 Vbeta and 13 Jbeta primers characterized the PCR. The table came from immunoSEQ multiplex PCR; TCRdb's copy has only in-frame clones and leaves some out. The profile shows over 110,000 clones, about four fifths of them singletons. These data belong to a study of cytomegalovirus exposure and HLA in healthy donors. Study-level findings and limits: Excluded: some indistinguishable V segments such as TRBV6-2 and TRBV6-3.

The ends lost 1 base at V and 8 bases at J; junction bases unmatched: 6. The germline CDR1 and CDR2 sequences are SGHRS and YFSETQ. CDR3 size: 15 residues. The chain links TRBV5-1 to TRBJ2-1; 10 bases are shared with TRBD2. The sample consisted of PBMCs. The origin of this receptor is a male donor in good health and CMV-seropositive. The CDR3 nucleotides are TGCGCCAGCAGCTTGTCCGCTAGCGGGGGCGATGAGCAGTTCTTC. It is translated as CASSLSASGGDEQFF.